The text below deals with one TCR beta chain. Its antigen is unknown. This table comes from immunoSEQ multiplex PCR, and its TCRdb copy is limited to in-frame clones, with some not included. The sample consists of some 68,000 clones, 75% to 85% of them appearing once. The data stem from a study of vaccination effects on CD4 cells after COVID-19. Antigen-specific CD4+ T cells were expanded (with viral peptide pools) by the ViraFEST assay ahead of sequencing. Isolating CD4+ T cells followed more than eight days of culture. Each person got two doses of an mRNA SARS-CoV-2 vaccine, BNT162b2 or mRNA-1273. In the cultures, half the medium was exchanged for IL-2 medium on days 3 and 7. Study observations and caveats: Marked clonal contraction was seen late after vaccination (in both infection- and vaccine-induced clones).

The ends lost 2 bases at V and 11 bases at J; junction bases unmatched: 9. Germline values: CDR1 SGDLS, CDR2 YYNGEE. The CDR3 is 13 residues long. The chain employs TRBV9 and TRBJ1-2; 7 nucleotides agree with TRBD1. The sequence was collected from a human donor who received a COVID-19 vaccine. The sample was CD4+ T cells from PBMCs cultured with HCoV-229E spike peptides, taken after COVID-19 vaccination. The CDR3: CASSVPGQLSYTF. The CDR3 DNA reads as TGTGCCAGCAGCGTTCCGGGACAGCTTTCTTACACCTTC.